A selection of T cell receptor beta chains follows, all from one sample in a study of blood T cell repertoires in COVID-19. This table comes from immunoSEQ multiplex PCR, and its TCRdb copy is limited to in-frame clones, with some not included. The data contain about 49,000 clones, about 87% of them singletons. Input material: peripheral blood. Receptors originate from an elderly man with acute or convalescent COVID-19. The CDR3 runs from the conserved cysteine through the conserved F or W. D genes are given only for firm matches.

j_call d_call v_call cdr3_nt cdr3_aa
TRBJ1-2 TRBD1 TRBV5-6 TGTGCCAGCAGCTTGAGAATCAACAGGGGTTATGGCTACACCTTC CASSLRINRGYGYTF
TRBJ1-2 - TRBV5-1 TGCGCCAGCAGCCACGGGACACCTTCTAACTATGGCTACACCTTC CASSHGTPSNYGYTF
TRBJ1-4 TRBD1 TRBV5-4 TGTGCCAGCAGCCTAAAACAGGGGGCTCCTGAAAAACTGTTTTTT CASSLKQGAPEKLFF
TRBJ2-3 TRBD2 TRBV5-4 TGTGCCAGCAGCTTGGTGGGGGGGGCAGATACGCAGTATTTT CASSLVGGADTQYF
TRBJ2-2 TRBD2 TRBV6-6 TGTGCCAGCAGTTACCCAAGCGGGGGGGCCAGCGGGGAGCTGTTTTTT CASSYPSGGASGELFF
TRBJ2-5 - TRBV4-2 TGTGCCAGCAGCCCCTCCGCAGTTCAAGAGACCCAGTACTTC CASSPSAVQETQYF
TRBJ1-5 - TRBV28 TGTGCCAGCAGTTTAGGGGGCGCAAGTCAGCCCCAGCATTTT CASSLGGASQPQHF
TRBJ1-1 - TRBV19 TGTGCCAGTAGCCCCCCTGGGGCCAAAAGGAACACTGAAGCTTTCTTT CASSPPGAKRNTEAFF
TRBJ1-6 - TRBV30 TGTGCCTCACAGCCGGCGACCCGTTCACCCCTCCACTTT CASQPATRSPLHF
TRBJ1-4 TRBD1 TRBV30 TGTGCCTGGAGTTGGACAGGGAGAAATGAAAAACTGTTTTTT CAWSWTGRNEKLFF